This passage covers 10 T cell receptor beta chains from one sample sequenced in a study of metastatic and nonmetastatic thyroid tumors (TCRdb year 2020). None of the patients had been given any treatment before thyroid surgery. The library was prepared using PCR. TCRdb records Illumina HiSeq 4000 as the sequencer. TCRdb reanalyzed the raw reads on its own, using fastp at Q25 for trimming and MiXCR for clone calling, and kept in-frame beta chains. For this sample there are around 21,000 clones; roughly 18% appear just once. The ten largest clones take up around a fifth of the sample. The specimen was blood. These receptors all come from a male donor with papillary thyroid cancer or a benign thyroid nodule (not recorded which). Some clones in this sample may be carry-over from other donors' samples.

This chain connects TRBV3-1 to TRBJ2-6; D remains ambiguous. Germline V gene sequence: CDR1 LGHDT, CDR2 YNNKEL (reference sequence). The CDR3 has 16 amino acids. Deletions cut 2 bases from V and 0 bases from J, with 8 bases between. CDR3: CASSQWHLSGANVLTF. CDR3 coding DNA: TGTGCCAGCAGCCAATGGCACCTCTCTGGGGCCAACGTCCTGACTTTC.

Judged by abundance, this clone is medium-sized. DNA for the CDR3: TGTGCCAGCACCCCTACCGGGACAGGGTCCACCGGGGAGCTGTTTTTT. Translating gives CASTPTGTGSTGELFF. The V gene is TRBV28, the J gene TRBJ2-2, with 9 bases matching TRBD1. This CDR3 has 16 amino acids. The V and J ends lost 7 bases and 4 bases, in that order; junction bases with no gene match: 10. Germline V gives CDR1 MDHEN, CDR2 SYDVKM.

This clone was counted ten times or more. The rearrangement links TRBV19 to TRBJ2-2, with D perhaps matching TRBD1 (6 bases). Germline CDR1 and CDR2: LNHDA and SQIVND (reference sequence). The CDR3 consists of 15 residues. The V gene lost 3 bases and the J gene lost 3 bases, with 11 bases spanning the gap. CDR3: CASSIPGADTGELFF. For the CDR3, the DNA is TGTGCCAGTAGTATTCCAGGGGCGGACACCGGGGAGCTGTTTTTT. The full variable domain, completed using reference TRBV19 and TRBJ2-2, is DGGITQSPKYLFRKEGQNVTLSCEQNLNHDAMYWYRQDPGQGLRLIYYSQIVNDFQKGDIAEGYSVSREKKESFPLTVTSAQKNPTAFYLCASSIPGADTGELFFGEGSRLTVL.

Ten or more counts support this clone. The CDR3 spells CASKEGLPNEQFF. CDR3 DNA sequence: TGTGCCAGCAAAGAGGGACTTCCCAATGAGCAGTTCTTC. The genes are TRBV2 and TRBJ2-1; D is possibly TRBD2 (6 bases). Germline V gene sequence: CDR1 SNHLY, CDR2 FYNNEI. CDR3 size: 13 residues. V was cut by 7 bases and J by 6 bases, with 13 bases left in between.

This clone occurred many times. J is TRBJ2-1 and V is TRBV20-1, with D perhaps assigned TRBD1 or TRBD2 (5 bases each). The CDR3 runs to 15 residues. Per germline, CDR1 DFQATT and CDR2 SNEGSKA (reference sequence). Trimming took 6 bases from V and 4 from J, leaving 19 bases between them. Here the CDR3 reads CSAREFRGAYNEQFF. CDR3 DNA sequence: TGCAGTGCCCGCGAGTTTAGGGGAGCTTACAATGAGCAGTTCTTC.

The rearrangement uses TRBV7-2 and TRBJ1-1; the D is unclear. Per germline, CDR1 SGHTA and CDR2 FQGNSA. V was pared by 3 bases and J by 0 bases, with 5 bases between. CDR3 length: 13 residues. The CDR3 spells CASSFRVNTEAFF. The CDR3 nucleotides read TGTGCCAGCAGCTTTCGGGTGAACACTGAAGCTTTCTTT. Combining the CDR3 with reference TRBV7-2 and TRBJ1-1 gives the whole variable domain GAGVSQSPSNKVTEKGKDVELRCDPISGHTALYWYRQSLGQGLEFLIYFQGNSAPDKSGLPSDRFSAERTGGSVSTLTIQRTQQEDSAVYLCASSFRVNTEAFFGQGTRLTVV.

This clone came up a few times. The J gene is TRBJ1-2, the V gene TRBV6-5; D is ambiguous. The length of the CDR3 is 15 residues. CDR1 is MNHEY, CDR2 SVGAGI, per germline. V lost 0 bases, J lost 8 bases, and 16 bases lay in between. In DNA form, the CDR3 reads TGTGCCAGCAGTTACTCTCCCGTTCTGTCGGACGGCTACACCTTC. Translated: CASSYSPVLSDGYTF.

This clone is medium-sized within its sample. The chain carries TRBV24-1 and TRBJ1-5; no clear D gene. Germline loops: CDR1 KGHDR, CDR2 SFDVKD. Trimming shortened V by 2 bases and J by 0 bases, and 10 bases separated the two germline ends. This CDR3 region has 16 residues. CDR3 in DNA: TGTGCCACCAGTGATTCCTCGTTCAGTAGCAATCAGCCCCAGCATTTT. It encodes CATSDSSFSSNQPQHF.

Remarks on this clone: At one boundary the junction diverges from the germline segment, which might be a read error. V usage is TRBV5-1 and J usage is TRBJ2-1; D call uncertain. Germline V lookup: CDR1 SGHRS, CDR2 YFSETQ. The CDR3 sequence is 14 residues long. CDR3 protein: CSSSLVSVDNEQFF. The CDR3 nucleotides are TGCTCCAGCAGCCTTGTATCCGTAGATAATGAGCAGTTCTTC.

This clone showed up many times. The V gene is TRBV5-5, the J gene TRBJ1-2; 8 nucleotides line up with TRBD1. The ends lost 0 bases at V and 8 bases at J; junction bases unmatched: 6. The germline gives CDR1 SGHKS, CDR2 YYEKEE (reference sequence). The CDR3 covers 14 residues. DNA for the CDR3: TGTGCCAGCAGCTTGGTCCAGGGGGCACAGGGCTACACCTTC. As protein: CASSLVQGAQGYTF.